The clone carrying this T cell receptor beta chain was recorded at least ten times. Amplified TCR beta CDR3 regions derived from RNA transcripts. The primer set for the first-round RT-PCR of the TCR CDR3 was HTBI. TCRdb re-analysed the multiplex PCR reads in MiXCR, keeping a single row per CDR3 protein. Found here are hundreds of thousands of distinct CDR3 sequences, roughly 15% of them singletons; the top ten hold around 9.6%. This record comes from a study of T cells in Graves' hyperthyroidism and ophthalmopathy. The V and J ends lost 3 bases and 0 bases respectively, with 9 bases between them. Per germline, CDR1 GTSNPN and CDR2 SVGIG (reference sequence). This CDR3 has 14 amino acids.

The chain joins TRBV30 to TRBJ1-5, with a possible D match to TRBD1 (5 bases). The receptor comes from a woman between 18 and 30 years old with Graves' hyperthyroidism. The sample taken for sequencing was blood. Here the CDR3 DNA reads TGTGCCTGGAGGGGACCGACTAGCAATCAGCCCCAGCATTTT. Translated, it gives CAWRGPTSNQPQHF.